The 23 T cell receptor beta chains reported below all come from one sample, sequenced in a study of OX40 agonist ivuxolimab in advanced cancers. Assay: immunoSEQ multiplex PCR; the TCRdb copy retains only in-frame clones and omits some. The sample includes tens of thousands of clones, about 89% seen only once; the top ten take about 4%. Sequencing used CD4+ or CD8+ T cells sorted from blood, obtained in a trial of the OX40 agonist ivuxolimab. These receptors all come from an adult with an advanced solid tumor such as melanoma, head and neck, liver or kidney cancer.

The J gene is TRBJ2-1, the V gene TRBV7-2; D assignment may be TRBD1 or TRBD2 (5 bases each). The germline V gene encodes CDR1 SGHTA and CDR2 FQGNSA. V was clipped by 3 bases and J by 9 bases, with 18 bases between them. The CDR3 has 15 amino acids. The CDR3 nucleotides are TGTGCCAGCAGCTTCGCCGGGACCGCATCGGCTGAGCAGTTCTTC. Encoded protein: CASSFAGTASAEQFF.

Here the CDR3 DNA reads TGTGCCAGTAGTATGGGTCTAGCGGGAGAGACCCAGTACTTC. Its protein product is CASSMGLAGETQYF. This sequence joins TRBV19 and TRBJ2-5, with TRBD2 matching over 8 bases. Germline-derived CDR1 and CDR2 are LNHDA and SQIVND (reference sequence). The CDR3 spans 14 residues. V was pared by 3 bases and J by 4 bases, with 4 bases of the junction left unmatched.

V is TRBV28 and J is TRBJ2-7, with a possible D match to TRBD2 (6 bases). The CDR3 is 15 residues long. Germline CDR1 reads MDHEN; CDR2 reads SYDVKM. V lost 4 bases and J 0 bases, leaving 13 bases between the germline ends. CDR3: CASSSGGWNSYEQYF. CDR3 nucleotides: TGTGCCAGCAGTTCCGGGGGTTGGAACTCCTACGAGCAGTACTTC.

This chain uses TRBV27 with TRBJ2-7; D uncertain. Germline-derived CDR1 and CDR2 are MNHEY and SMNVEV (reference sequence). V was trimmed by 0 bases and J by 3 bases, leaving 12 bases between them. The CDR3 is 15 amino acids. CDR3 bases: TGTGCCAGCAGTTTATCTGGCCCTGAAGGCTACGAGCAGTACTTC. It yields the protein CASSLSGPEGYEQYF.

The rearrangement uses TRBV5-4 and TRBJ2-3, with D possibly matching TRBD1 (6 bases). The germline V gene has CDR1 SGHNT and CDR2 YYREEE (reference sequence). CDR3 size: 16 residues. Trimming cost V 4 bases and J 8 bases, with 23 bases left between them. The CDR3 DNA reads as TGTGCCAGCAGCCAGGGGAGCGACGGGCCCACGGGTACGCAGTATTTT. Translated, it gives CASSQGSDGPTGTQYF.

The genes are TRBV18 and TRBJ2-2, with 8 bases that match TRBD2. The CDR3 consists of 15 residues. Germline CDR1 reads KGHSH; CDR2 reads LQKENI. The J segment lost 0 bases and the V segment lost 8 bases, leaving 5 bases of the junction unmatched. The CDR3 loop is CASRPGGANTGELFF. DNA of the CDR3: TGTGCCAGCCGCCCGGGGGGGGCGAACACCGGGGAGCTGTTTTTT. Looking up the rest from reference TRBV18 and TRBJ2-2 gives the full variable domain: NAGVMQNPRHLVRRRGQEARLRCSPMKGHSHVYWYRQLPEEGLKFMVYLQKENIIDESGMPKERFSAEFPKEGPSILRIQQVVRGDSAAYFCASRPGGANTGELFFGEGSRLTVL.

V and J are TRBV18 and TRBJ1-4; tentative D call: TRBD1 (6 bases). Germline V gene data show CDR1 as KGHSH and CDR2 as LQKENI. Between the trimmed V and J ends, which lost 1 base and 3 bases, there was a span of 9 bases. The CDR3 consists of 15 residues. The DNA of the CDR3 is TGTGCCAGCTCACCACTGGGGGGCCCTAATGAAAAACTGTTTTTT. As protein: CASSPLGGPNEKLFF.

The V call is TRBV5-1, the J call TRBJ1-2; no definite D call. The V and J ends lost 1 base and 4 bases respectively, with 8 bases between them. The CDR3 is made up of 13 amino acids. The germline CDR1 and CDR2 sequences are SGHRS and YFSETQ. In DNA form, the CDR3 reads TGCGCCAGCAGCTTGTCGAATACCTATGGCTACACCTTC. Its protein is CASSLSNTYGYTF.

The chain has TRBV14 and TRBJ2-5; 12 nucleotides line up with TRBD1. Germline loops: CDR1 SGHDN, CDR2 FVKESK. The CDR3 covers 17 residues. Trimming removed 4 bases from V and 4 bases from J; junction bases left unmatched: 10. The CDR3 region is CASSRQRGTGGPETQYF. The CDR3 nucleotides read TGTGCCAGCAGCCGCCAAAGGGGGACAGGGGGCCCAGAGACCCAGTACTTC.

This clone has a single count. This sequence joins TRBV29-1 and TRBJ2-3; TRBD2 agrees at 10 bases. This CDR3 has 13 amino acids. CDR1 and CDR2 (germline): SQVTM, ANQGSEA. J was trimmed by 7 bases and V by 6 bases; bases with no gene match: 7. CDR3 protein: CSVAGTSDNTQYF. Written as DNA, the CDR3 is TGCAGCGTCGCCGGGACTAGCGACAATACGCAGTATTTT.

This chain joins TRBV5-4 and TRBJ2-2, with 7 bases fitting TRBD2. Germline V lookup: CDR1 SGHNT, CDR2 YYREEE (reference sequence). The CDR3 is made up of 18 amino acids. J was trimmed by 7 bases and V by 1 base; bases with no gene match: 16. As DNA, the CDR3 is TGTGCCAGCAGCTTGAGGGTTAGCGGGCTCCCCGTTGGCGGGGAGCTGTTTTTT. This codes for CASSLRVSGLPVGGELFF.

The gene calls are TRBV15 and TRBJ2-5, with D possibly called TRBD1 or TRBD2 (7 bases each). Germline V gene data show CDR1 as LNHNV and CDR2 as YYDKDF (reference sequence). The V end was cut by 6 bases, the J end by 3 bases, with 14 bases between. CDR3 size: 14 residues. CDR3 nucleotides: TGTGCCACCAGTAGACAGGGAGGGGAAGAGACCCAGTACTTC. Encoded protein: CATSRQGGEETQYF. The variable domain in full, completed from reference TRBV15 and TRBJ2-5, reads DAMVIQNPRYQVTQFGKPVTLSCSQTLNHNVMYWYQQKSSQAPKLLFHYYDKDFNNEADTPDNFQSRRPNTSFCFLDIRSPGLGDTAMYLCATSRQGGEETQYFGPGTRLLVL.

The chain recombines TRBV13 with TRBJ1-4, with unresolved D. CDR1 and CDR2 from the germline V gene are PRHDT and FYEKMQ (reference sequence). The length of the CDR3 is 14 residues. V lost 2 bases and J 5 bases, leaving 9 bases between the germline ends. CDR3 in amino acids: CASSLQHNNEKLFF. CDR3 sequence (DNA): TGTGCCAGCAGCTTACAGCATAACAATGAAAAACTGTTTTTT.

The chain links TRBV9 to TRBJ1-1; the match to TRBD1 covers 9 bases. CDR3 length: 15 residues. From germline, CDR1 is SGDLS and CDR2 YYNGEE. The junction had 7 bases not matched to a gene; V was cut back by 2 bases and J by 5 bases. In nucleotides, the CDR3 is TGTGCCAGCAGCGTTGGGGGACAGGGAAGAACTGAAGCTTTCTTT. Translated: CASSVGGQGRTEAFF.

This chain joins TRBV28 and TRBJ2-3; TRBD2 agrees at 10 bases. The CDR3 contains 16 residues. Germline V CDR1 and CDR2: MDHEN, SYDVKM. V shed 2 bases and J 0 bases; nucleotides not matched to a gene: 2. For the CDR3, the DNA is TGTGCCAGCAGTTTAGGGACTAGCGTTAGCACAGATACGCAGTATTTT. Translating gives CASSLGTSVSTDTQYF.

For the CDR3, the DNA is TGCGCCAGCAGCCAAGACACAGCGCTCTCCTACGAGCAGTACTTC. It specifies CASSQDTALSYEQYF. V usage is TRBV4-3 and J usage is TRBJ2-7; D unresolved. This CDR3 has 15 amino acids. V gave up 0 bases and J gave up 0 bases, with 9 bases separating them. Germline CDR1 is LGHNA and CDR2 is YSLEER.

The chain combines TRBV4-1 with TRBJ2-3; D gene uncertain. The germline V and J ends were trimmed by 0 bases and 5 bases, with 3 bases remaining between them. Germline V gene data show CDR1 as MGHRA and CDR2 as YSYEKL. The CDR3 contains 12 residues. Here the CDR3 reads CASSQDKDTQYF. DNA of the CDR3: TGCGCCAGCAGCCAAGATAAAGATACGCAGTATTTT.

V is TRBV11-2 and J is TRBJ2-7; TRBD2 is a possible D gene (6 bases). The CDR3 covers 17 residues. CDR1 and CDR2 (germline): SGHAT, FQNNGV. Trimming removed 1 base from V and 0 bases from J, with 16 bases in between. CDR3 loop: CASSLGTGGLGSYEQYF. The CDR3 region has the DNA TGTGCCAGCAGCTTAGGCACTGGGGGACTGGGCTCCTACGAGCAGTACTTC.

This CDR3 reads CASSTQGGSGQPQHF. The CDR3 DNA reads TGCGCCAGCAGTACTCAAGGGGGGTCGGGACAGCCCCAGCATTTT. This chain connects TRBV10-2 to TRBJ1-5; TRBD1 might be the D (6 bases). Trimming cost V 5 bases and J 7 bases, with 18 bases left between them. This CDR3 region has 15 residues. The germline V gene encodes CDR1 WSHSY and CDR2 SAAADI.

This chain joins TRBV21-1 and TRBJ1-5. TRBV21-1 constitutes a pseudogene. This CDR3 region has 16 residues. As DNA, the CDR3 is TGTGCCAGCAGCACTCAGGGAGCGGGCACGCATCAGCCCCAGCATTTT. This codes for CASSTQGAGTHQPQHF.

This clone has a single count. V usage is TRBV7-2 and J usage is TRBJ2-5, with D unclear. Per the germline V gene, CDR1 is SGHTA and CDR2 is FQGNSA. CDR3 length equals 16 residues. V gave up 5 bases and J gave up 2 bases, with 18 bases separating them. The CDR3 region has the DNA TGTGCCAGCAGCCAACTACCAGGTTCCTTACAAGAGACCCAGTACTTC. Residues: CASSQLPGSLQETQYF.

The rearrangement joins TRBV11-1 to TRBJ2-3, with 8 bases fitting TRBD2. V was clipped by 5 bases and J by 3 bases; unmatched bases: 10. This CDR3 comprises 16 residues. Germline assignment: CDR1 SGHAT and CDR2 FQDESV (reference sequence). The DNA of the CDR3 is TGTGCCAGCAGCCCTGGAACTAGCGGCGTTACAGATACGCAGTATTTT. Protein sequence: CASSPGTSGVTDTQYF.

The V call is TRBV28, the J call TRBJ2-3, with D tentatively TRBD1 (5 bases). Per the germline V gene, CDR1 is MDHEN and CDR2 is SYDVKM. Trimming shortened V by 5 bases and J by 0 bases, and 18 bases separated the two germline ends. The CDR3 is 17 amino acids. CDR3 residues: CASSPTTRVGSTDTQYF. CDR3 nucleotides: TGTGCCAGCAGTCCCACCACCAGGGTCGGGAGCACAGATACGCAGTATTTT.